The present TCR beta chain was sequenced within a study of T cell responses to AZD1222 COVID-19 vaccine. The repertoire was sequenced with immunoSEQ multiplex PCR; TCRdb's copy has only in-frame clones and lacks some. The sample includes about 130,000 clones, 88% seen only once; the top ten take 18%. The study's findings and limits: A rise in Spike-specific TCR breadth and depth followed two AZD1222 doses. Repertoires were sampled only after the peak T cell response. It should be noted that donors were predominantly white British and more often female, and clonal diversity was possibly underestimated.

This CDR3 spans 18 amino acids. The V gene's germline CDR1 is SEHNR and CDR2 FQNEAQ (reference sequence). V gave up 7 bases and J gave up 2 bases, with 26 bases separating them. Points on this clone: What it recognizes is unknown.

Sequencing was performed on peripheral blood, taken on day 0 of MenACWY control vaccination. The J gene is TRBJ2-5, the V gene TRBV7-9; D uncertain. The clonotype comes from an adult in good health. CDR3 DNA: TGTGCCAGCACCGCCCTTACCCGGTTCCACTCCGTACAAGAGACCCAGTACTTC. Its protein is CASTALTRFHSVQETQYF.